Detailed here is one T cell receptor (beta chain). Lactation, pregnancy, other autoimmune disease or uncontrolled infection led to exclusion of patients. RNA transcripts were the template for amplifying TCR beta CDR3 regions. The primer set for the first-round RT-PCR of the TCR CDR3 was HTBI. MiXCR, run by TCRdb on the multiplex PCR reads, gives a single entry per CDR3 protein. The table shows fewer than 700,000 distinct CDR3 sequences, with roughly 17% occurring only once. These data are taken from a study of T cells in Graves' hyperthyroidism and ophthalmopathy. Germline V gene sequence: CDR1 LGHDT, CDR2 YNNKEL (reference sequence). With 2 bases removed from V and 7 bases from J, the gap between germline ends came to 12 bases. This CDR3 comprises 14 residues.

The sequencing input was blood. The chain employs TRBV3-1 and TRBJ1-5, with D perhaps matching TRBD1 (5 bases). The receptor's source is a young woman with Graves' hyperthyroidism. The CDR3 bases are TGTGCCAGCAGCCAAATGCAGGGCAGGCAGCCCCAGCATTTT. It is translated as CASSQMQGRQPQHF. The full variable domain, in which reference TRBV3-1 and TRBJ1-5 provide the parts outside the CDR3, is DTAVSQTPKYLVTQMGNDKSIKCEQNLGHDTMYWYKQDSKKFLKIMFSYNNKELIINETVPNRFSPKSPDKAHLNLHINSLELGDSAVYFCASSQMQGRQPQHFGDGTRLSIL.